These 12 T cell receptor beta chains share one sample of origin, sequenced in a study of response to subunit inactivated influenza vaccine. TCRdb re-called the RT-PCR reads through MiXCR, storing one row per CDR3 protein. The data hold 500,000 to 600,000 distinct CDR3 sequences, with approximately 17% observed a single time. The material was CD4+ T cells sorted from PBMCs, obtained roughly 24 months after vaccination. The origin of the receptors is a man between 50 and 75 years old who received an inactivated influenza vaccine.

The chain is built from TRBV12-3 or TRBV12-4 and TRBJ2-1, with 9 bases lining up with TRBD1. After removal of 7 bases from V and 7 bases from J, the junction contained 8 bases not matched to a gene. There are 14 residues in the CDR3. The CDR3 region is CASNQQGAGNEQFF. DNA of the CDR3: TGTGCCAGCAACCAACAGGGGGCTGGTAATGAGCAGTTCTTC.

This clonotype was seen more than once but under ten times. The CDR3 DNA follows: TGCAGTGCTAGCGGGGCATCGCGGAGCACAGATACGCAGTATTTT. Protein product: CSASGASRSTDTQYF. The rearrangement joins TRBV20-1 to TRBJ2-3; possibly TRBD1 or TRBD2 for D (5 bases each). CDR3 length: 15 amino acids. Germline V lookup: CDR1 DFQATT, CDR2 SNEGSKA (reference sequence). V was pared by 3 bases and J by 0 bases, with 13 bases between.

The chain employs TRBV5-5 and TRBJ2-1; D is unclear. The CDR3 runs 14 residues. The V and J ends lost 0 bases and 3 bases respectively, with 7 bases between them. The germline V gene has CDR1 SGHKS and CDR2 YYEKEE (reference sequence). The CDR3 nucleotides read TGTGCCAGCAGCTTGGCGGCGGACTACAATGAGCAGTTCTTC. The encoded protein is CASSLAADYNEQFF.

The chain joins TRBV3-1 to TRBJ1-1; D possibly corresponds to TRBD1 (5 bases). The germline CDR1 and CDR2 sequences are LGHDT and YNNKEL (reference sequence). This CDR3 is built from 14 residues. The V end was cut by 8 bases, the J end by 1 base, with 14 bases between. CDR3 sequence: CASFAGGGNTEAFF. The CDR3 DNA follows: TGTGCCAGCTTTGCCGGGGGTGGGAACACTGAAGCTTTCTTT.

CDR3: CSARDRVYPYGYTF. CDR3 DNA sequence: TGCAGTGCTAGAGATCGGGTGTACCCATATGGCTACACCTTC. The chain couples TRBV20-1 to TRBJ1-2; unclear D gene. Looked up from germline, CDR1 is DFQATT and CDR2 is SNEGSKA (reference sequence). The V gene lost 0 bases and the J gene lost 5 bases, with 13 bases spanning the gap. This CDR3 is 14 amino acids long.

This clonotype occurred a few times. The gene calls are TRBV20-1 and TRBJ1-1; D unclear. The germline gives CDR1 DFQATT, CDR2 SNEGSKA (reference sequence). The V end lost 1 base, the J end lost 2 bases, and 11 bases lay between the germline ends. The CDR3 spans 14 residues. In DNA form, the CDR3 reads TGCAGTGCTAGAGGTTGGCAGAGAAACACTGAAGCTTTCTTT. It yields the protein CSARGWQRNTEAFF.

This clonotype has only a few counts. The J gene is TRBJ2-7, the V gene TRBV11-2; D could derive from TRBD1 or TRBD2 (6 bases each). The ends were cut back, 6 bases at V and 4 bases at J, with 28 bases in the middle. Germline assignment: CDR1 SGHAT and CDR2 FQNNGV. This CDR3 is built from 18 residues. The CDR3 nucleotides are TGTGCCAGCAGACGCGGAGGGACGACAGGTCCCGATTCTTACGAGCAGTACTTC. As protein: CASRRGGTTGPDSYEQYF.

This chain connects TRBV18 to TRBJ2-6; D gene ambiguous. Germline CDR1 KGHSH, CDR2 LQKENI. The V and J ends lost 0 bases and 2 bases respectively, with 8 bases between them. CDR3 size: 16 residues. The CDR3 DNA reads TGTGCCAGCTCACCACCGCAAGTCCCTGGGGCCAACGTCCTGACTTTC. It yields the protein CASSPPQVPGANVLTF.

This clonotype appeared once. The rearrangement uses TRBV18 and TRBJ1-5; D gene unclear. Germline V lookup: CDR1 KGHSH, CDR2 LQKENI. The germline V and J ends were trimmed by 1 base and 6 bases, with 13 bases remaining between them. The CDR3 is 15 residues long. The CDR3 coding sequence is TGTGCCAGCTCACCACAGGGTAAGGGAGGTCAGCCCCAGCATTTT. It codes for CASSPQGKGGQPQHF.

The gene calls are TRBV20-1 and TRBJ2-3; D unclear. The CDR3 covers 11 residues. V was trimmed by 7 bases and J by 3 bases, leaving 8 bases between them. Per germline, CDR1 DFQATT and CDR2 SNEGSKA (reference sequence). CDR3 DNA: TGCAGTGTTTACCCTACAGATACGCAGTATTTT. This sequence encodes CSVYPTDTQYF.

This chain uses TRBV3-1 with TRBJ1-5; D gene ambiguous. There are 16 residues in the CDR3. With 0 bases removed from V and 2 bases from J, the gap between germline ends came to 11 bases. The germline gives CDR1 LGHDT, CDR2 YNNKEL (reference sequence). The CDR3: CASSQDAGKGNQPQHF. CDR3 sequence (DNA): TGTGCCAGCAGCCAAGATGCAGGTAAAGGCAATCAGCCCCAGCATTTT. Combining the CDR3 with reference TRBV3-1 and TRBJ1-5 gives the whole variable domain DTAVSQTPKYLVTQMGNDKSIKCEQNLGHDTMYWYKQDSKKFLKIMFSYNNKELIINETVPNRFSPKSPDKAHLNLHINSLELGDSAVYFCASSQDAGKGNQPQHFGDGTRLSIL.

The rearrangement joins TRBV10-3 to TRBJ2-1, with 11 bases matching TRBD2. Germline trimming cut 9 bases from V and 3 bases from J; bases unmatched to any gene: 7. Germline V gene data show CDR1 as ENHRY and CDR2 as SYGVKD. The CDR3 has 15 amino acids. The CDR3 nucleotides read TGTGCCATTTGCCCCGGGACTAGCGGCTACAATGAGCAGTTCTTC. As protein: CAICPGTSGYNEQFF.